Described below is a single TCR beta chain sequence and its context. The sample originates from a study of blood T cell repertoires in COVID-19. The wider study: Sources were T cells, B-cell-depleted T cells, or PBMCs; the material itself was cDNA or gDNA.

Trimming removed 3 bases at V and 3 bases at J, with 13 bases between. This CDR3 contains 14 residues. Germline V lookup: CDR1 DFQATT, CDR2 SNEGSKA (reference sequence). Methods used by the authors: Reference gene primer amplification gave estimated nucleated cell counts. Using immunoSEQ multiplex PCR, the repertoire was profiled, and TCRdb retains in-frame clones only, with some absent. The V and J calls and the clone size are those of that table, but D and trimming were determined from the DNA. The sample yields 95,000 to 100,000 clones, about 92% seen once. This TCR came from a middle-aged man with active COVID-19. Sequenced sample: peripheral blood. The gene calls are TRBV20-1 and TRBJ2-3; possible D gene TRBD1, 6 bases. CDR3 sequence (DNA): TGCAGTGCTAGTGGCAGGGGATTAACAGATACGCAGTATTTT. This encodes CSASGRGLTDTQYF.